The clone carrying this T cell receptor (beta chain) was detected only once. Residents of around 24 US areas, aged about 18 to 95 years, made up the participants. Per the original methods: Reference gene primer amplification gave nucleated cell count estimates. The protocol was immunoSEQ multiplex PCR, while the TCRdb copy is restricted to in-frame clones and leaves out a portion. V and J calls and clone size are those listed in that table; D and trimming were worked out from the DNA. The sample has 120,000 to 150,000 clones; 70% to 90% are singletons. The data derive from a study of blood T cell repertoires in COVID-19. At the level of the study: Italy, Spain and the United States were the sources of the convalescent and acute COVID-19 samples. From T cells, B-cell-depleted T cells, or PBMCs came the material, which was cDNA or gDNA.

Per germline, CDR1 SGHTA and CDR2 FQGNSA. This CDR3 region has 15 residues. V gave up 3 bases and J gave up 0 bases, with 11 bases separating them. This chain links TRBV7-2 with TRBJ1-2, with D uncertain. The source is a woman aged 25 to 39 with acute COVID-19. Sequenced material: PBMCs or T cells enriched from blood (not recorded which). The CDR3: CASSFTPGANYGYTF. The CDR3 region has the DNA TGTGCCAGCAGCTTCACGCCCGGAGCTAACTATGGCTACACCTTC.